The 3 T cell receptor beta chains below were found in one sample sequenced in a study of post-analysis software for immune sequencing data. cDNA libraries of TCR beta carried unique molecular identifiers. TCRdb re-analysed the PCR reads in MiXCR, keeping a single row per CDR3 protein. Of about 540,000 distinct CDR3 sequences listed, 34% are singletons. These receptors are not linked to any known antigen. Study-wide results and limits: Controls had lower frequencies than patients of about 5 TRBV segments, which included TRBV5-6, TRBV5-1 and TRBV20-1.

The specimen was blood. These receptors were taken from a girl aged 2-17 years with multiple sclerosis.

This clonotype turned up a few times. The genes are TRBV12-3 or TRBV12-4 and TRBJ2-5, with TRBD2 matching 9 bases. J lost 0 bases, V lost 8 bases, and 10 bases had no gene match. This CDR3 is built from 16 residues. CDR3 residues: CASSPLAGQYQETQYF. CDR3 nucleotides: TGTGCCAGCTCCCCCCTAGCGGGGCAGTACCAAGAGACCCAGTACTTC.

This clonotype was recorded a few times. The chain joins TRBV29-1 to TRBJ1-2; unclear D gene. The V gene lost 0 bases and the J gene lost 6 bases, with 11 bases spanning the gap. Germline loops: CDR1 SQVTM, CDR2 ANQGSEA. CDR3 length: 13 residues. The CDR3 DNA reads TGCAGCGTTGAAGAAATAGGGAACCATGGCTACACCTTC. It encodes CSVEEIGNHGYTF.

This chain connects TRBV20-1 to TRBJ2-7; the D is unclear. V dropped 1 base and J dropped 0 bases, with 7 bases sitting between them. The CDR3 is 13 residues long. Germline V gene data show CDR1 as DFQATT and CDR2 as SNEGSKA (reference sequence). DNA for the CDR3: TGCAGTGCTAGAGGATCCCACTCCTACGAGCAGTACTTC. Encoded protein: CSARGSHSYEQYF.